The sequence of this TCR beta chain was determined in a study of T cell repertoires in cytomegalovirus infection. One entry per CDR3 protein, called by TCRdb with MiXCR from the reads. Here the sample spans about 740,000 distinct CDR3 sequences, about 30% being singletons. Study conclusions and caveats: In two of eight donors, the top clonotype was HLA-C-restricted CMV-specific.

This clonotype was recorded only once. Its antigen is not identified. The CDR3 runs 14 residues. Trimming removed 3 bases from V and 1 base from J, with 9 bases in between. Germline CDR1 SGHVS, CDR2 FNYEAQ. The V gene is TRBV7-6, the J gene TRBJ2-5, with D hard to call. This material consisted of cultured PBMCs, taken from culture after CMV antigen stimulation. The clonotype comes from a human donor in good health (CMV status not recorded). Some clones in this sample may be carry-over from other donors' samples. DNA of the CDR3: TGTGCCAGCAGCTTCGCAGGCAGCCAAGAGACCCAGTACTTC. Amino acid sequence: CASSFAGSQETQYF. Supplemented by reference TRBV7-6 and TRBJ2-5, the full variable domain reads GAGVSQSPRYKVTKRGQDVALRCDPISGHVSLYWYRQALGQGPEFLTYFNYEAQQDKSGLPNDRFSAERPEGSISTLTIQRTEQRDSAMYRCASSFAGSQETQYFGPGTRLLVL.